Shown below are 2 T cell receptor beta chains from a single sample sequenced in a study of T cells in Graves' hyperthyroidism and ophthalmopathy. Amplification yielded TCR beta CDR3 regions, with RNA transcripts as the source. With the HTBI primer set, the TCR CDR3 went through a first round of RT-PCR. TCRdb passed the multiplex PCR reads through MiXCR, listing each CDR3 protein once. Of around 570,000 distinct CDR3 sequences in the sample, about 20% were seen once. The sequenced sample was blood. The origin of the receptors is a man in his forties or fifties with Graves' ophthalmopathy.

In this sample, this clonotype turned up many times. This chain links TRBV13 with TRBJ1-1, with 7 bases that match TRBD1. Per germline, CDR1 PRHDT and CDR2 FYEKMQ (reference sequence). Losses at the gene ends were 5 bases for V and 0 bases for J; bases not matched to a gene: 6. This CDR3 spans 15 amino acids. The CDR3 loop reads CASSLRQGMNTEAFF. CDR3 coding DNA: TGTGCCAGCAGCCTCCGACAGGGAATGAACACTGAAGCTTTCTTT. Full variable domain (outside the CDR3, taken from reference TRBV13 and TRBJ1-1): AAGVIQSPRHLIKEKRETATLKCYPIPRHDTVYWYQQGPGQDPQFLISFYEKMQSDKGSIPDRFSAQQFSDYHSELNMSSLELGDSALYFCASSLRQGMNTEAFFGQGTRLTVV.

Remarks on this clonotype: At one end the junction does not follow the germline gene, possibly because of a read error. The chain uses TRBV6-1 and TRBJ2-7; D is unresolved. This CDR3 region has 15 residues. Germline lookup yields CDR1 MNHNS and CDR2 SASEGT. CDR3 region: CASSEERSGSYEQYF. The DNA for the CDR3 is TGTGCCAGCAGCGAAGAGCGCAGTGGATCCTACGAGCAGTACTTC.